This TCR beta chain was sequenced for a study of graft-versus-host responses after intestinal transplantation. Study-level information: As for transplant type, recipients had multivisceral, liver-intestinal, or isolated intestinal grafts. All recipients were given anti-thymocyte globulin induction, and tacrolimus and steroids were then administered for about three years.

V was shortened by 6 bases and J by 0 bases, with 9 bases between the two germline ends. This CDR3 region has 14 residues. Germline V lookup: CDR1 ENHRY, CDR2 SYGVKD. Comments on this clone: Its matching antigen is unknown.

Measured with immunoSEQ multiplex PCR; TCRdb has only the in-frame clones, and not every one. The data hold roughly 100,000 clones, with roughly 84% observed a single time. Study-wide points: Recipient marrow contained GvH clones, some of which appeared first in ileum or blood.

The receptor was isolated from a human donor who received an intestinal transplant. The sequences come from unstimulated CD4+ T cells sorted from spleen or lymph node cells, collected before intestinal transplant. The chain uses TRBV10-3 and TRBJ2-1; no clear D gene. As DNA, the CDR3 is TGTGCCATCAGCGCCTCGAGCTCCTACAATGAGCAGTTCTTC. Amino acids: CAISASSSYNEQFF.